This note documents a single T cell receptor beta chain sequence. The antigen this receptor binds is unknown. One base away there is no much larger clone; base qualities are not given. The data are from a study of blood T cell repertoires in COVID-19 (dated by TCRdb to the early 2020s). For the study in its entirety: Samples from collaborators originated in the United States, Italy and Spain and spanned both the acute and convalescent phases of COVID-19. The prospective study material was composed of cDNA or gDNA derived from T cells, B-cell-depleted T cells, or PBMCs. The dataset comprised deeply sampled blood TCRbeta repertoires from subjects exposed to, actively infected with, or recovered from COVID-19. The repertoires were made available in a free public database intended to serve as a resource for research on the immune response to SARS-CoV-2. The samples were drawn from two sources: the first 160 participants of the ongoing ImmuneRACE study, and about 1,300 subjects contributed by 6 global collaborators. Sample metadata almost always included a de-identified subject ID, COVID-19 status, age in years and sex. Where available, HLA class I and class II types were taken from metadata supplied by the sample provider and were not determined by assay-based typing.

TCRbeta CDR3 regions were amplified from genomic DNA using the immunoSEQ Assay, a bias-controlled multiplex PCR. In the authors' own workflow: The number of nucleated cells in each sample was estimated from the amplification of reference gene primers within the assay. To quantify the absolute abundance of each unique TCRbeta CDR3 rearrangement, sequence reads were collapsed and filtered. For each sample, productive Simpson clonality was calculated by taking the square root of Simpson's diversity index across productive rearrangements. TCRdb retrieved this table from immuneACCESS and kept in-frame rearrangements only. Not all clones are present; in checked studies, unresolved V genes account for under half, and no reason is known for the remainder. V and J calls and clone size follow that table, whereas D and trimming were derived from the DNA. The table for this sample lists around 170,000 clones; about four fifths of them were counted only once. 6% to 8.5% of the sample is taken by the ten largest.

Based on the germline V gene, the CDR1 and CDR2 sequences are SGDLS and YYNGEE. The junction shows trimming of 0 bases on V and 4 bases on J, plus 10 bases between the germline ends. Taken from cysteine to phenylalanine, the CDR3 has 14 residues. The DNA shown is the 42-base CDR3, in frame from base 1. At one collaborating source in Seattle, patients were enrolled during active infection and were followed longitudinally through the course of disease. Whole blood was collected in K2EDTA tubes by collaborating institutions according to the institutions' own protocols. Collaborator samples were shipped for TCRbeta analysis as frozen whole blood, isolated PBMCs, or DNA extracted from either sample type. Results the study describes overall, beyond this receptor: How much clinical and demographic metadata was included differed by source and by participant, and the metadata was provided uncurated.

The chain joins TRBV9 to TRBJ2-5; the D gene is possibly TRBD2, with 5 bases matching. The sequenced sample consisted of peripheral blood. The TCR was taken from a woman between 65 and 79 years old with COVID-19, enrolled during active disease. The DNA sequence is given as TGTGCCAGCAGCGTAGATACCCGGGGAGAGACCCAGTACTTC. Translated, it gives CASSVDTRGETQYF.